This TCR beta chain was retrieved from a study of CD8 T cells in ankylosing spondylitis. TCRdb independently ran MiXCR on the 5' RACE reads; one entry per CDR3 protein. Of 670,000 or so distinct CDR3 sequences in the sample, about 20% are singletons; the top ten hold around a fifth. This clonotype was observed a handful of times. Its antigen is undetermined. CDR3 length: 15 residues. V dropped 3 bases and J dropped 10; count of bases not matched to a gene: 14. Per the germline V gene, CDR1 is SGDLS and CDR2 is YYNGEE. Broader study findings: For ankylosing spondylitis blood, a TCR beta motif of 7 to 9 highly homologous variants appeared characteristic.

This chain joins TRBV9 and TRBJ1-1; TRBD1 agrees at 8 bases. Sequenced material: blood, either unsorted or a sorted T cell fraction (not recorded which). The clonotype comes from a male donor with ankylosing spondylitis. The DNA of the CDR3 is TGTGCCAGCAGCGGGGACTCGGGACAGGCCCCCCTAGCTTTCTTT. This codes for CASSGDSGQAPLAFF.